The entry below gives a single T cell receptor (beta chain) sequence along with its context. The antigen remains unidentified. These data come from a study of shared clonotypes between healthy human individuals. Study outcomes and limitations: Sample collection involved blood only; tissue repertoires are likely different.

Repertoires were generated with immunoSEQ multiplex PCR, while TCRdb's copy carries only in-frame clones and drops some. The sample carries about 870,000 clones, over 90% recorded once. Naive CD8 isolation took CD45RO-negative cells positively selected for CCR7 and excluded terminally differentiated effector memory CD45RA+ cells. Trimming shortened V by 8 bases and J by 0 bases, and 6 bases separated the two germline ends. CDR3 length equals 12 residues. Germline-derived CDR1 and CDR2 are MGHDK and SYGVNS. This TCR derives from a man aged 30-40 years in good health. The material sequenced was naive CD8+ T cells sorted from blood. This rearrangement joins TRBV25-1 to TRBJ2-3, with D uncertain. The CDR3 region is CASGSSTDTQYF. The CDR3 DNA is TGTGCCAGCGGATCTAGCACAGATACGCAGTATTTT.